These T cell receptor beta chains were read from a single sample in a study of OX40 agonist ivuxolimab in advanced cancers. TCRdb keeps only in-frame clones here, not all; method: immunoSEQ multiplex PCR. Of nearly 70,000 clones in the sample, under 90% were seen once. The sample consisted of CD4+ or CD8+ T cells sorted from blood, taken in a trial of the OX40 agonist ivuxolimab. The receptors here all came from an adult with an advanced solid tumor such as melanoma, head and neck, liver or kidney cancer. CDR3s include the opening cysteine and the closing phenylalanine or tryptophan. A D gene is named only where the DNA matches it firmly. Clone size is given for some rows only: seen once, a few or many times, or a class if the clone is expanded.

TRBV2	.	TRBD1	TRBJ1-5	TGTGCCAGCAGAAGGGACAGGGCTGGCAATCAGCCCCAGCATTTT	CASRRDRAGNQPQHF
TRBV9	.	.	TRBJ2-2	TGTGCCAGCAGCGGATCAAATCGGGGAACCCCGAACACCGGGGAGCTGTTTTTT	CASSGSNRGTPNTGELFF
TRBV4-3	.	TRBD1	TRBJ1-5	TGCGCCAGCAGCCAAGATTTCGGACAGGGAAGCAATCAGCCCCAGCATTTT	CASSQDFGQGSNQPQHF
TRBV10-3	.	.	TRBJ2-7	TGTGCCATCAGTGAGTCACAGTTCGGCAGGGGCGAGCAGTACTTC	CAISESQFGRGEQYF
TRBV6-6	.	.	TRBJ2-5	TGTGCCAGCAGTCCCCCTTTCCCCGCGTCTCAAGAGACCCAGTACTTC	CASSPPFPASQETQYF
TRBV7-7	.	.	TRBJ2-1	TGTGCTAGCAGCCATACCTTGACGGGGTACAATGAGCAGTTCTTC	CASSHTLTGYNEQFF
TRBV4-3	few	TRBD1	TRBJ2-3	TGCGCCAGCAGCCAAGATCGGACAGGGGCTAGCACAGATACGCAGTATTTT	CASSQDRTGASTDTQYF
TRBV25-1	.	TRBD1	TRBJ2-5	TGTGCCAGCAGTGAATACGTAGGCGGACAGGGAACAAAGGAGACCCAGTACTTC	CASSEYVGGQGTKETQYF
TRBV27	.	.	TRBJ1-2	TGTGCCAGCAGCTCCGGGTATGGCTACACCTTC	CASSSGYGYTF
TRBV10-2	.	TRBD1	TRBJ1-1	TGCGCCAGCAGCCCGGACAGGGCCACTGAAGCTTTCTTT	CASSPDRATEAFF
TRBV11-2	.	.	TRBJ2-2	TGTGCCAGCAGCCAACAGGGCTTGAACACCGGGGAGCTGTTTTTT	CASSQQGLNTGELFF
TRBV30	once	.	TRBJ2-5	TGTGCCTGGAGTGTCGTCGGAGAGACCCAGTACTTC	CAWSVVGETQYF
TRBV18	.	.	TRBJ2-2	TGTGCCAGCTCACCACGGCAGGCGAACACCGGGGAGCTGTTTTTT	CASSPRQANTGELFF
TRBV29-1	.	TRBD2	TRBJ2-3	TGCAGCGTTGAGTCTAGCGGGGTGGAAGATACGCAGTATTTT	CSVESSGVEDTQYF
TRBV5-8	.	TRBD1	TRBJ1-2	TGTGCCAGCAGCTTCTCGGGGACAGCCTATGGCTACACCTTC	CASSFSGTAYGYTF